This TCR beta chain was obtained from a study of shared clonotypes between healthy human individuals (dated by TCRdb to about 2020). Regarding the research as a whole: The cohort included three men and a couple of women between 18 and 49 years of age. For each donor, CD4 naive and CD4 memory were each given three plates, CD8 naive was given two plates, and CD8 memory was given one plate. Blood TCR repertoires of about 5 healthy adults were deeply sequenced to estimate repertoire size and the extent of clonotype sharing between individuals. To increase sequencing depth and limit assay-specific biases, different laboratories used diverse techniques to prepare libraries and sequence TCR repertoires. Each donor's leukapheresis produced roughly between roughly 0.9 and 8.9 billion PBMCs. Overall results and qualifications from the work: Roughly 5.2% of naive CD4, 3.5% of naive CD8, approximately 2% of memory CD4, and 0.35% to 0.4% of memory CD8 clonotypes were shared across a few donors. Incomplete sequencing was indicated by rarefaction of sorted-subset datasets, despite the large sequencing depth. Pairwise subsampling indicated that sequencing depth was expected to affect the degree of clonotype sharing among donors. Naive subsets generally had larger estimated clonotype richness than memory subsets did. Sampling was restricted to blood, and TCR repertoires in tissue are likely to differ from TCR repertoires in blood. Compared with non-shared clonotypes, clonotypes shared by all four sorted-subset donors had higher generation probabilities. Because the study included a small number of donors, the genetic and exposure-history diversity represented was limited.

On this clone itself: Its antigen is unknown. Base qualities are not provided; no much larger clone lies one nucleotide away.

CDR1 and CDR2, per the germline V gene, are SGHRS and YFSETQ. Including the terminal cysteine and phenylalanine, the CDR3 comprises 17 residues. This entry keeps only the CDR3 DNA: 51 bases, framed from base 1. V ends up 0 bases short and J 5 bases short, with an unmatched junction base count of 4. TCR CDR3 regions were amplified from genomic DNA by multiplex PCR using the deep immunoSEQ assay. For each cell subset, the extracted genomic DNA was distributed evenly across all wells of several immunoSEQ 96-well plates, and each plate served as one replicate. Each replicate PCR for sorted subsets received around 0.2 ug genomic DNA, equal to about 30,000 T cell genomes. The purified libraries were quantified using a Qubit 3.0 fluorometer, sized with a Bioanalyzer 2100, and then quantified again using the KAPA Library Quantification kit. A separate single-read 150-cycle Illumina NextSeq 550 flow cell was used to sequence each immunoSEQ 96-well plate. Turning to the authors' computational methods: Because the immunoSEQ output included only junctional sequences and no quality scores, the filtering could not be the same as the filtering used for full-length reads. Sequences were annotated with PyIR, a Python wrapper for IgBLAST v1.9, using IMGT germline references to assign V/J genes and CDR3. Any read was removed if the V/J assignment was weak (E-value above 1e-6), the CDR3 was missing, or the read contained stop codons, out-of-frame junctions, or ambiguous translated residues. V3J clonotypes were defined as sequences sharing an identical inferred V gene, J gene, and CDR3 amino acid sequence. Percentage overlap between repertoires was computed as shared unique clonotypes divided by the size of the smaller repertoire. Three approaches were used to assess repertoire richness: RTK rarefaction, the Chao1 estimator, and Recon v2.1 estimates of unobserved clonotypes. Generation probabilities were computed with OLGA for all TCRbeta clonotypes obtained by the gDNA method from several donors. The table comes from immuneACCESS by way of TCRdb, which keeps in-frame sequences with V and J called. Part of the clones is missing from these tables; in studies checked, under half for an unresolved V gene and the rest for unknown reasons. V, J and clone size are taken as reported in that table, and D and trimming were inferred from the DNA itself. This sample comprises hundreds of thousands of clones, 90% to 97% of them detected only once. The ten top clones hold 0.06% of the sample.

The donors were healthy, HIV-negative adults who had no recently reported acute infections or vaccinations. Every donor was a Caucasian adult residing in Nashville, Tennessee, USA. CD4+ T cells were enriched by magnetic negative selection, after which naive cells were positively selected on CD45RA and the negative fraction was taken as the memory subset. Blood was collected by leukapheresis, and PBMCs were isolated by Ficoll-Histopaque density gradient centrifugation and then cryopreserved in liquid nitrogen vapor phase. Analytical flow cytometry was used to check the purity and quantity of each magnetically sorted T cell population. From each sorted fraction, genomic DNA was isolated and quantified by UV absorbance on a Nanodrop 2000c.

In this chain, TRBV5-1 is recombined with TRBJ2-5, with 16 bases aligning to TRBD2. The material sequenced was naive CD4+ T cells sorted from blood. The meaning of the sample's cell subset or site label: CD45RA+ positively selected. The source is a woman aged 25 to 39 in good health. The CDR3 corresponds to CASSLAGTSGRDETQYF. The nucleotide sequence is given as TGCGCCAGCAGCTTGGCCGGGACTAGCGGGAGGGATGAGACCCAGTACTTC. With the rest looked up from the reference TRBV5-1 and TRBJ2-5 genes rather than sequenced, the full variable domain is KAGVTQTPRYLIKTRGQQVTLSCSPISGHRSVSWYQQTPGQGLQFLFEYFSETQRNKGNFPGRFSGRQFSNSRSEMNVSTLELGDSALYLCASSLAGTSGRDETQYFGPGTRLLVL.